This TCR beta chain derives from a study of vaccination and CD4 T cells after COVID-19. Of note for this clonotype: Its antigen is as yet unknown. The junction differs from germline at one of its ends, possibly a read error.

This CDR3 is built from 14 residues. From germline, CDR1 is MNHEY and CDR2 SVGAGI. Sample treatment: roughly 10-day PBMC culture with coronavirus spike peptide pools or control peptides (ViraFEST assay). The Oncomine TCR Beta short-read assay was what sequenced the DNA obtained from cultured CD4+ T cells. TCRdb recomputed calls from the PCR reads with MiXCR, one row per CDR3 protein. The sample contains about 17,000 distinct CDR3 sequences, about 60% of which appear only once. The V gene is TRBV6-5, the J gene TRBJ2-4; 7 bases are a match to TRBD1. Sequenced sample: CD4+ T cells from blood, cultured in vitro. The sequence was obtained from a human donor who had recovered from COVID-19. As DNA, the CDR3 is TGTGCCAGCGGTTACTCGATGGACAGGACTATTCAGTACTTC. Translating gives CASGYSMDRTIQYF.